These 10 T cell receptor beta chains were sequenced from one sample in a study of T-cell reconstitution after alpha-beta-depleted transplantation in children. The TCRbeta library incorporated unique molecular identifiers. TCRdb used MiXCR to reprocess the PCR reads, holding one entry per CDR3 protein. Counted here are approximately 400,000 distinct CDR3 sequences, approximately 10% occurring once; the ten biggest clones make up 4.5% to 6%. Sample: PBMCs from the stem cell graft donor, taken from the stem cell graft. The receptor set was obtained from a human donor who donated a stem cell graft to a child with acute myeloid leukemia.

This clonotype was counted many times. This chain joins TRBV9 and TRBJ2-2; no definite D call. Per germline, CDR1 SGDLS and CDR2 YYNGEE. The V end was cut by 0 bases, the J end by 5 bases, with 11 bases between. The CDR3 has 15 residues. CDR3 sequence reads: CASSVALGTTGELFF. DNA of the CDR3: TGTGCCAGCAGCGTAGCTCTTGGAACGACCGGGGAGCTGTTTTTT. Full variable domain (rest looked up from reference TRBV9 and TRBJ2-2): DSGVTQTPKHLITATGQRVTLRCSPRSGDLSVYWYQQSLDQGLQFLIQYYNGEERAKGNILERFSAQQFPDLHSELNLSSLELGDSALYFCASSVALGTTGELFFGEGSRLTVL.

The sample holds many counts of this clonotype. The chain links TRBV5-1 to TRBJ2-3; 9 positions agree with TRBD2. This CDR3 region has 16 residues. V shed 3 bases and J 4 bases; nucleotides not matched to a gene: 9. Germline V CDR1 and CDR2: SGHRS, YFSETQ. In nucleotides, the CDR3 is TGCGCCAGCAGCTCCGGGACTAGCATACGATCAGATACGCAGTATTTT. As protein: CASSSGTSIRSDTQYF. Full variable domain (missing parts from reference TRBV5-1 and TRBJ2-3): KAGVTQTPRYLIKTRGQQVTLSCSPISGHRSVSWYQQTPGQGLQFLFEYFSETQRNKGNFPGRFSGRQFSNSRSEMNVSTLELGDSALYLCASSSGTSIRSDTQYFGPGTRLTVL.

CDR3 sequence: CASRKGDPQRAVTLDTEAFF. In nucleotides, the CDR3 is TGTGCCAGCCGGAAGGGAGACCCACAGCGGGCGGTTACTCTTGACACTGAAGCTTTCTTT. This chain links TRBV21-1 with TRBJ1-1; whether TRBD1, the table's D call, matches the DNA was not checked. TRBV21-1 corresponds to a pseudogene. CDR3 length: 20 amino acids.

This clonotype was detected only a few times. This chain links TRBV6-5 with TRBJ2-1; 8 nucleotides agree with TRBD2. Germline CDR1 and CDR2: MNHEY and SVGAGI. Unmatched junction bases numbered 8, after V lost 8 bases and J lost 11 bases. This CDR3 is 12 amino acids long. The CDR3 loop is CASGGGGGQQFF. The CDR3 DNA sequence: TGTGCCAGCGGGGGGGGCGGGGGGCAGCAGTTCTTC.

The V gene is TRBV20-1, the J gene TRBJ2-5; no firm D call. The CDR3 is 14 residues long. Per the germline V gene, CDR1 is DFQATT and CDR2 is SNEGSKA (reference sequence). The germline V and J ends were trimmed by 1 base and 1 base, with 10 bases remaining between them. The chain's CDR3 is CSARVVVSQETQYF. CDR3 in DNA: TGCAGTGCTAGAGTAGTCGTAAGCCAAGAGACCCAGTACTTC.

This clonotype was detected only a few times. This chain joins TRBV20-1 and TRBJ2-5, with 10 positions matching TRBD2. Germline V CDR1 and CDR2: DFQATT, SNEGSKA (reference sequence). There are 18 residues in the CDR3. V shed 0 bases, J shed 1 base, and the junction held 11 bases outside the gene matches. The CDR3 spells CSARDYRLAGALQETQYF. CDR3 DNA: TGCAGTGCTAGAGATTACCGGCTAGCGGGGGCCCTCCAAGAGACCCAGTACTTC.

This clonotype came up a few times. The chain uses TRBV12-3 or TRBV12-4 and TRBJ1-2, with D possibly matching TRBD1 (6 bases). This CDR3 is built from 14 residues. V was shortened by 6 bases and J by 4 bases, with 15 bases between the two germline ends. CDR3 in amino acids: CASRGLDSLYGYTF. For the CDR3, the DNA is TGTGCCAGCAGAGGTCTGGACAGTCTCTATGGCTACACCTTC.

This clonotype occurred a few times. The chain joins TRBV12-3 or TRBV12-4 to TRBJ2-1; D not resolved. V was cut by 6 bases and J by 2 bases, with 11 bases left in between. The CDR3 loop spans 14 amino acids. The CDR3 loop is CASSLRSTYNEQFF. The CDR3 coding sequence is TGTGCCAGCAGCCTTAGAAGTACCTACAATGAGCAGTTCTTC.

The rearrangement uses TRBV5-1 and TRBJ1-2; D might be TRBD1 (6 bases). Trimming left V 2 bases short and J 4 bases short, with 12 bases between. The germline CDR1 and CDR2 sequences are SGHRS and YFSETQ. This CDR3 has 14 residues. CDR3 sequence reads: CASSFGGEGYGYTF. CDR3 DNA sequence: TGCGCCAGCAGCTTTGGGGGCGAGGGCTATGGCTACACCTTC.

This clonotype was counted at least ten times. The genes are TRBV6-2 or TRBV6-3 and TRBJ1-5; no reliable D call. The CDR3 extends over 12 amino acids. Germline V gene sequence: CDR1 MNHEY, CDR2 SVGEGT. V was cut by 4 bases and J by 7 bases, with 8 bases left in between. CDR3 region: CASSFIGQPQHF. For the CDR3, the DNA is TGTGCCAGCAGTTTTATTGGGCAGCCCCAGCATTTT.